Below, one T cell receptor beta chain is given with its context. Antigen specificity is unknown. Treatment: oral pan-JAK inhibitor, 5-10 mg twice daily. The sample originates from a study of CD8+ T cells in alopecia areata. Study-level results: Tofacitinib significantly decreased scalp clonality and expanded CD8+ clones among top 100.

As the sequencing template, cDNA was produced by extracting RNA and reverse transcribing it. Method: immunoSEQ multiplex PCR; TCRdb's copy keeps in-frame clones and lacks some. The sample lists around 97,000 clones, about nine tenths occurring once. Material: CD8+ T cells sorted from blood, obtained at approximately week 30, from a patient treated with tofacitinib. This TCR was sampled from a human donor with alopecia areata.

CDR3 sequence: CASGLAGANVLTF. CDR3 DNA: TGTGCTAGTGGTTTGGCTGGGGCCAACGTCCTGACTTTC. This chain links TRBV12-5 with TRBJ2-6; no definite D call. Trimming left V 1 base short and J 2 bases short, with 0 bases between. Germline loops: CDR1 LGHNT, CDR2 FRNRAP. The CDR3 consists of 13 residues.